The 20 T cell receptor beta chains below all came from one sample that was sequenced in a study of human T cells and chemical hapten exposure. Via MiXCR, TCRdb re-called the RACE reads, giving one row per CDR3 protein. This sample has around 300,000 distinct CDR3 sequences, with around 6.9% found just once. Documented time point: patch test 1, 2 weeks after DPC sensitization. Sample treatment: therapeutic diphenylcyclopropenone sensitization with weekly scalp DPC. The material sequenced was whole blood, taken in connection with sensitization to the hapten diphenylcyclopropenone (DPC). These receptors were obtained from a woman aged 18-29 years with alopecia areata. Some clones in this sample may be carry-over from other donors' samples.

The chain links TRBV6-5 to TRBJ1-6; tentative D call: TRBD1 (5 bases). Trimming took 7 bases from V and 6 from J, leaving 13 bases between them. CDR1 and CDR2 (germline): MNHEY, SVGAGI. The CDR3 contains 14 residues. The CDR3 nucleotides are TGTGCCAGCACCCGGACACCAATTAATTCACCCCTCCACTTT. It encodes CASTRTPINSPLHF.

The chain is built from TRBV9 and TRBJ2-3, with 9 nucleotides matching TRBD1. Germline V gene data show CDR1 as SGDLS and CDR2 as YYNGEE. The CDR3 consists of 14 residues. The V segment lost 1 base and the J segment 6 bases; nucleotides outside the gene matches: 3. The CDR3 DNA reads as TGTGCCAGCAGCGTACGGACAGGGGTCGATACGCAGTATTTT. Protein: CASSVRTGVDTQYF.

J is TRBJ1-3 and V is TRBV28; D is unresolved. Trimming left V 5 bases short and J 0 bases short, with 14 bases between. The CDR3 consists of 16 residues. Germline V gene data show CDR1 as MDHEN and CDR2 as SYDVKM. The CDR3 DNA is TGTGCCAGCAGTGTTCCCTCGAGTAACTCTGGAAACACCATATATTTT. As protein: CASSVPSSNSGNTIYF.

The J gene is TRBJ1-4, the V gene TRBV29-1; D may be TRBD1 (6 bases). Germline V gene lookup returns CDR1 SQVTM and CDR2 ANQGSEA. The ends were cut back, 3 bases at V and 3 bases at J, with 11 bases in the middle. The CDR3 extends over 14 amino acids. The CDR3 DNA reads TGCAGCGTTGAGGGGGGGCCGGCTAATGAAAAACTGTTTTTT. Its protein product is CSVEGGPANEKLFF.

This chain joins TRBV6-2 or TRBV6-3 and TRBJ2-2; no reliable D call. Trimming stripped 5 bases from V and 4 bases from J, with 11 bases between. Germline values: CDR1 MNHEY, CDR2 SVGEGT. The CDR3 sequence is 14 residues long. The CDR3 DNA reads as TGTGCCAGCAGTCGCCGGTTGGGCACCGGGGAGCTGTTTTTT. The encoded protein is CASSRRLGTGELFF.

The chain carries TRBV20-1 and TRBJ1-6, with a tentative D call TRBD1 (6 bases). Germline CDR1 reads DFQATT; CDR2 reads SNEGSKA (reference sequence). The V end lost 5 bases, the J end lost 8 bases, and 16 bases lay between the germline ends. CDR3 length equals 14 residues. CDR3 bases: TGCAGTGCTGTCACAGGGAATTGGGATTCACCCCTCCACTTT. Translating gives CSAVTGNWDSPLHF.

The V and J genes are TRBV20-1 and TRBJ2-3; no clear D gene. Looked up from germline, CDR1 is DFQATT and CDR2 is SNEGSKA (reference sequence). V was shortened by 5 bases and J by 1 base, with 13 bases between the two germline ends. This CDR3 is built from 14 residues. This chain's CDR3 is CSARAPTGTDTQYF. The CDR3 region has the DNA TGCAGTGCTCGGGCCCCTACGGGCACAGATACGCAGTATTTT.

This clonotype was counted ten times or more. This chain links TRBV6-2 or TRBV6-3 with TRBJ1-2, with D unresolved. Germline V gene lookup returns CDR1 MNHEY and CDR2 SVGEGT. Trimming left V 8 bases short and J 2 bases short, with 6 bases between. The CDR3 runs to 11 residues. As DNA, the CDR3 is TGTGCCAGCGCAGAAAACTATGGCTACACCTTC. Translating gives CASAENYGYTF.

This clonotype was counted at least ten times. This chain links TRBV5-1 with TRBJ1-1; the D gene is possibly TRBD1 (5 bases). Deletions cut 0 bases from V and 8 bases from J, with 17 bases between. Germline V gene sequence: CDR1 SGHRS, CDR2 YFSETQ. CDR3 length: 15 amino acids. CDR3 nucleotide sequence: TGCGCCAGCAGCTTGGCCCCTTGGGGGATCAGCGAAGCTTTCTTT. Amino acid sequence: CASSLAPWGISEAFF.

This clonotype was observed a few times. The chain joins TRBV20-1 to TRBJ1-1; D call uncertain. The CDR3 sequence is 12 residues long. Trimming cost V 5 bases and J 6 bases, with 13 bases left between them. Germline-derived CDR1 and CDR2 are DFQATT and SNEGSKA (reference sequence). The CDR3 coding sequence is TGCAGTGCTGTGAGAGGCTTTGCTGAAGCTTTCTTT. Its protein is CSAVRGFAEAFF.

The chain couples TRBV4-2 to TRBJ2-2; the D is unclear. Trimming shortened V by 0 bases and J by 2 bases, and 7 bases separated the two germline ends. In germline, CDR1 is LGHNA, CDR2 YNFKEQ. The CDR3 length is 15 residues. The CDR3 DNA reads TGTGCCAGCAGCCAAGATCCCGGAAACACCGGGGAGCTGTTTTTT. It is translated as CASSQDPGNTGELFF.

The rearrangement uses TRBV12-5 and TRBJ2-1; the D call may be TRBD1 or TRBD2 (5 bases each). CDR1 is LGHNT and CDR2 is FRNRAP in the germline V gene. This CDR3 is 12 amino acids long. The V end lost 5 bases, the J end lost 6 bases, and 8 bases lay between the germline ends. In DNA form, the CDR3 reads TGTGCTAGTGGTCGGGACCCCAATGAGCAGTTCTTC. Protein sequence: CASGRDPNEQFF.

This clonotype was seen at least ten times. The CDR3 is CSAAPGGRVKDEQYF. The DNA for the CDR3 is TGCAGTGCTGCCCCAGGGGGCAGGGTAAAAGACGAGCAGTACTTC. This chain joins TRBV20-1 and TRBJ2-7; 8 bases match TRBD1. CDR3 size: 15 residues. Per the germline V gene, CDR1 is DFQATT and CDR2 is SNEGSKA (reference sequence). V lost 5 bases, J lost 5 bases, and 14 bases stayed unmatched.

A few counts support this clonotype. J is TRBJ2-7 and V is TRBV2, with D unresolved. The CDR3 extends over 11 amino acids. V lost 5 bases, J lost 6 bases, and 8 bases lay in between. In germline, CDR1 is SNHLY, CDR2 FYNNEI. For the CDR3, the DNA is TGTGCCAGCAGTAACCCCTCCGAGCAGTACTTC. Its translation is CASSNPSEQYF.

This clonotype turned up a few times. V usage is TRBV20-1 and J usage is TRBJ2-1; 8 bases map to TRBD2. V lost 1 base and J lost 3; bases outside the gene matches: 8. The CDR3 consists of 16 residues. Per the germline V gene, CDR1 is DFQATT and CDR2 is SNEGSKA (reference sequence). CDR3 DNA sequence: TGCAGTGCTAGAGTTACGGCGGGGGGCAACTACAATGAGCAGTTCTTC. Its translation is CSARVTAGGNYNEQFF.

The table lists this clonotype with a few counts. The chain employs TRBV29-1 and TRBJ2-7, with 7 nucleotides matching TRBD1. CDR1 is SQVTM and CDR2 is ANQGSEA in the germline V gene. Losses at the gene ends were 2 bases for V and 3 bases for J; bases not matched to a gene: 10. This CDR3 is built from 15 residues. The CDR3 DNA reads TGCAGCGTTGAATTCAGACAGGGCACCCTCTACGAGCAGTACTTC. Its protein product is CSVEFRQGTLYEQYF.

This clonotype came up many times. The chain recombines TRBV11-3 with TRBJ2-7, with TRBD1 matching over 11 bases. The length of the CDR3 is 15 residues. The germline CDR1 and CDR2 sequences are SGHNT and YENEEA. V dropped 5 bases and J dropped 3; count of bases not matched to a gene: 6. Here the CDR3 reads CASSRRTGGFYEQYF. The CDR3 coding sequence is TGTGCCAGCAGCCGCCGGACAGGGGGCTTCTACGAGCAGTACTTC.

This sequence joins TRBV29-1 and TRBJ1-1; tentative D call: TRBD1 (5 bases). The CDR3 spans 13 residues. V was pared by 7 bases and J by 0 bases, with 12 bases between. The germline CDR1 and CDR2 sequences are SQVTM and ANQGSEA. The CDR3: CSAVRAVNTEAFF. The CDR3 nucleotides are TGCAGCGCCGTCAGGGCTGTGAACACTGAAGCTTTCTTT.

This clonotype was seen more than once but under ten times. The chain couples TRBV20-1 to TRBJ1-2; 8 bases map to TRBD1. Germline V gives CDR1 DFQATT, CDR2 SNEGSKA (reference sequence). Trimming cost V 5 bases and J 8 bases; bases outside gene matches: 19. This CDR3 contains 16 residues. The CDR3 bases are TGCAGTGCTCCAGAAAGAGGCAGGGGGCCTCATCGAGGCTACACCTTC. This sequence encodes CSAPERGRGPHRGYTF.

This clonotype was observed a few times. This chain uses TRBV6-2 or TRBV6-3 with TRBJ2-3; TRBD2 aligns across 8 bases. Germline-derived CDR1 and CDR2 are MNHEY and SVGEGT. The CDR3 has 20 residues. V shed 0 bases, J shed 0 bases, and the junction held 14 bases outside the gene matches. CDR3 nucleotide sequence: TGTGCCAGCAGTTACTCGTCGTCGCTAGCGGGCCGATCTAGCACAGATACGCAGTATTTT. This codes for CASSYSSSLAGRSSTDTQYF.